Shown below are 5 T cell receptor beta chains from a single sample sequenced in a study of cytomegalovirus exposure and HLA in healthy donors. 60 Vbeta and 13 Jbeta primers were used in PCR. Repertoires were generated with immunoSEQ multiplex PCR, while TCRdb's copy carries only in-frame clones and drops some. The sample has some 160,000 clones; 75% to 80% are singletons. Input material: PBMCs. The receptors come from a woman aged 30 to 39 in good health and CMV-seronegative.

The chain recombines TRBV4-1 with TRBJ2-7; weak D call: TRBD2 (5 bases). This CDR3 contains 14 residues. V lost 3 bases and J lost 7, with 16 bases in between. The germline V gene has CDR1 MGHRA and CDR2 YSYEKL. The CDR3 sequence: CASSHPARVWEQYF. CDR3 DNA sequence: TGCGCCAGCAGCCATCCGGCGCGGGTTTGGGAGCAGTACTTC.

The CDR3 region has the DNA TGTGCCAGCAGCTTAACAGGAGGGAACAATGAAAAACTGTTTTTT. Its translation: CASSLTGGNNEKLFF. The chain is built from TRBV7-8 and TRBJ1-4; tentative D call: TRBD1 (5 bases). Trimming pared 2 bases from V and 5 bases from J, leaving 12 bases between. Germline lookup yields CDR1 SGHVS and CDR2 FQNEAQ. The CDR3 is 15 residues long.

V and J are TRBV2 and TRBJ1-1, with 7 bases matching TRBD1. There are 13 residues in the CDR3. Per the germline V gene, CDR1 is SNHLY and CDR2 is FYNNEI. The J segment lost 5 bases and the V segment lost 4 bases, leaving 4 bases of the junction unmatched. The CDR3 loop is CASSASGGTEAFF. CDR3 nucleotide sequence: TGTGCCAGCAGTGCTTCAGGGGGAACTGAAGCTTTCTTT.

The chain recombines TRBV5-4 with TRBJ2-1, with a possible D match to TRBD2 (6 bases). V lost 3 bases and J lost 7, with 14 bases in between. Germline-derived CDR1 and CDR2 are SGHNT and YYREEE (reference sequence). The CDR3 runs 14 residues. Here the CDR3 DNA reads TGTGCCAGCAGCTCCCGGGCCGGGAGTAATGAGCAGTTCTTC. Its protein is CASSSRAGSNEQFF.

The chain is built from TRBV2 and TRBJ1-5, with D tentatively TRBD1 (5 bases). Germline V lookup: CDR1 SNHLY, CDR2 FYNNEI. The CDR3 contains 14 residues. The V gene lost 6 bases and the J gene lost 0 bases, with 9 bases spanning the gap. CDR3 sequence (DNA): TGTGCCAGCAGCCAGGGTGGTAGCAATCAGCCCCAGCATTTT. Encoded protein: CASSQGGSNQPQHF.